What follows are 12 T cell receptor beta chains derived from one specimen sequenced in a study of STAT3 mutations in large granular lymphocyte leukemia. Study-wide points: At least one immunodominant TCR beta clonotype appeared in every T-cell large granular lymphocyte leukemia patient.

These TCRs' antigens remain unknown. TCRdb's copy holds only in-frame clones and misses some; the assay was immunoSEQ multiplex PCR. Here the sample spans about 2,600 clones, roughly a third being singletons. The sample was PBMCs. These receptor sequences come from a human donor with T large granular lymphocyte leukemia. Some clones in this sample may be carry-over from other donors' samples.

This clone was counted only a few times. This chain links TRBV7-9 with TRBJ2-1; the D is unclear. The CDR3 totals 16 residues. The germline CDR1 and CDR2 sequences are SEHNR and FQNEAQ (reference sequence). Trimming stripped 1 base from V and 2 bases from J, with 12 bases between. CDR3 sequence (DNA): TGTGCCAGCAGCTTAGTGGTACTCCTCGCCTACAATGAGCAGTTCTTC. Translation: CASSLVVLLAYNEQFF.

The chain joins TRBV18 to TRBJ1-1, with D unclear. This CDR3 spans 13 amino acids. CDR1 and CDR2 (germline): KGHSH, LQKENI. Trimming took 8 bases from V and 4 from J, leaving 14 bases between them. The CDR3, as DNA: TGTGCCAGCCACGGAACCGCGGGCACTGAAGCTTTCTTT. Its translation: CASHGTAGTEAFF.

The chain carries TRBV30 and TRBJ1-5; D gene ambiguous. CDR3 length: 13 amino acids. The germline CDR1 and CDR2 sequences are GTSNPN and SVGIG (reference sequence). V was shortened by 4 bases and J by 5 bases, with 12 bases between the two germline ends. CDR3 loop: CAWNRDEDQPQHF. CDR3 nucleotides: TGTGCCTGGAACAGAGACGAAGATCAGCCCCAGCATTTT.

The chain uses TRBV2 and TRBJ1-6, with a weak D call TRBD1 (5 bases). V was pared by 3 bases and J by 6 bases, with 12 bases between. CDR1 and CDR2 from the germline V gene are SNHLY and FYNNEI. CDR3 length equals 15 residues. CDR3 in amino acids: CASSDLGRGNSPLHF. CDR3 nucleotide sequence: TGTGCCAGCAGTGACCTGGGGCGCGGTAATTCACCCCTCCACTTT.

This clone was found a few times. This chain connects TRBV5-1 to TRBJ1-6; no clear D. The ends were cut back, 5 bases at V and 10 bases at J, with 16 bases in the middle. This CDR3 has 14 residues. The germline CDR1 and CDR2 sequences are SGHRS and YFSETQ. CDR3 loop: CASRPDRERSPLHF. In nucleotides, the CDR3 is TGCGCCAGCAGACCCGACCGGGAGCGGTCACCCCTCCACTTT.

In its sample, this clone was seen a few times. The chain employs TRBV30 and TRBJ1-5; perhaps TRBD1 as D (5 bases). CDR3 length equals 15 residues. The germline gives CDR1 GTSNPN, CDR2 SVGIG (reference sequence). The V end lost 2 bases, the J end lost 0 bases, and 11 bases lay between the germline ends. Here the CDR3 DNA reads TGTGCCTGGAGTACCGGGACTGATAGCAATCAGCCCCAGCATTTT. This gives the protein CAWSTGTDSNQPQHF.

This clone showed up just a few times. This chain links TRBV30 with TRBJ1-6; D call uncertain. The CDR3 sequence is 13 residues long. Trimming took 4 bases from V and 6 from J, leaving 10 bases between them. Germline V gene data show CDR1 as GTSNPN and CDR2 as SVGIG (reference sequence). The DNA of the CDR3 is TGTGCCTGGACCCTAGATTTTAATTCACCCCTCCACTTT. Its translation: CAWTLDFNSPLHF.

A few counts support this clone. The V gene is TRBV15, the J gene TRBJ1-3; D might be TRBD1 (5 bases). The germline CDR1 and CDR2 sequences are LNHNV and YYDKDF (reference sequence). The V gene lost 0 bases and the J gene lost 4 bases, with 10 bases spanning the gap. CDR3 length: 15 amino acids. CDR3 nucleotide sequence: TGTGCCACCAGCAGAGAGGGGGGACGCGGAAACACCATATATTTT. This gives the protein CATSREGGRGNTIYF.

In DNA form, the CDR3 reads TGTGCCAGCAGTTCCTCTCACACTAACCAAGAGACCCAGTACTTC. Translated, it gives CASSSSHTNQETQYF. The chain combines TRBV27 with TRBJ2-5; D is ambiguous. The V end was cut by 4 bases, the J end by 0 bases, with 12 bases between. CDR1 is MNHEY, CDR2 SMNVEV, per germline (reference sequence). This CDR3 contains 15 residues.

This chain links TRBV5-1 with TRBJ2-7, with D perhaps matching TRBD2 (5 bases). The CDR3 has 13 amino acids. Trimming stripped 5 bases from V and 2 bases from J, with 11 bases between. Germline lookup yields CDR1 SGHRS and CDR2 YFSETQ. The CDR3 nucleotides are TGCGCCAGCAGTCCGGACTCGACCTACGAGCAGTACTTC. Protein: CASSPDSTYEQYF.

The chain has TRBV4-2 and TRBJ1-2, with no clear D. CDR1 LGHNA and CDR2 YNFKEQ come from the germline V gene. The germline V and J ends were trimmed by 0 bases and 1 base, with 0 bases remaining between them. The CDR3 has 12 residues. CDR3 sequence (DNA): TGTGCCAGCAGCCAAGATAACTATGGCTACACCTTC. Its translation: CASSQDNYGYTF.

The rearrangement joins TRBV18 to TRBJ2-7, with TRBD1 matching over 7 bases. V was clipped by 4 bases and J by 6 bases; unmatched bases: 15. Per the germline V gene, CDR1 is KGHSH and CDR2 is LQKENI. The CDR3 spans 16 residues. This chain's CDR3 is CASSLGSGQAQGEQYF. DNA for the CDR3: TGTGCCAGCTCACTGGGTTCCGGACAGGCTCAGGGCGAGCAGTACTTC.